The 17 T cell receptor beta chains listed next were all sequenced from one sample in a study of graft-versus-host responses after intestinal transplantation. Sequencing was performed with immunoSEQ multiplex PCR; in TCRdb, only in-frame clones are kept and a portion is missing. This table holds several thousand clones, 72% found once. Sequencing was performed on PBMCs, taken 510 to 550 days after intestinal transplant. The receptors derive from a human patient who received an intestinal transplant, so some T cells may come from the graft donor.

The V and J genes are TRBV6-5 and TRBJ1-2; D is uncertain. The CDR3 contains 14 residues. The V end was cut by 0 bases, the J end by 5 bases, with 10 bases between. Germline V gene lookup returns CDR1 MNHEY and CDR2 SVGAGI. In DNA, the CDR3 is TGTGCCAGCAGTTACTCGACCCAGCTGTATGGCTACACCTTC. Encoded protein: CASSYSTQLYGYTF.

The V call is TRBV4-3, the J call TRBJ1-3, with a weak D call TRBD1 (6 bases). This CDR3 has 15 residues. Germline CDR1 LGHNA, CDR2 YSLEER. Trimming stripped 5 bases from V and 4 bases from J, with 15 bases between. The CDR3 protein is CASSYDRLTGNTIYF. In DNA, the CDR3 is TGCGCCAGCAGCTATGACAGGTTGACCGGAAACACCATATATTTT.

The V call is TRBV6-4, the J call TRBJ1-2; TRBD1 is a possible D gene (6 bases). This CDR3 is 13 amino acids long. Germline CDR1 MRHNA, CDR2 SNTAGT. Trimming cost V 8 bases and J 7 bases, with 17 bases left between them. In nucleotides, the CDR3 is TGTGCCAGCGTAGGGGGGGTTGAGGGTGGCTACACCTTC. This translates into CASVGGVEGGYTF.

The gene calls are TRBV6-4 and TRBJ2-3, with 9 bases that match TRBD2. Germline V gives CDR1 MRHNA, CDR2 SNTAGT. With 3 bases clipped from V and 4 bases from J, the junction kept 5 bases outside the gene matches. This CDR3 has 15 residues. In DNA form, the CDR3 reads TGTGCCAGCAGTGAGGAAGGCGGGGGGGCAGATACGCAGTATTTT. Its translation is CASSEEGGGADTQYF.

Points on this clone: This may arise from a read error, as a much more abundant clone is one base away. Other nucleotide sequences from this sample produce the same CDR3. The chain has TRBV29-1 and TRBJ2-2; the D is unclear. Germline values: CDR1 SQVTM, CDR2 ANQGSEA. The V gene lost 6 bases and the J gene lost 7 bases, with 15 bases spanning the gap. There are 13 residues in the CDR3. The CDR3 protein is CSVDRQADGELFF. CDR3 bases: TGCAGCGTAGACCGCCAGGCCGACGGGGAGCTGTTTTTT.

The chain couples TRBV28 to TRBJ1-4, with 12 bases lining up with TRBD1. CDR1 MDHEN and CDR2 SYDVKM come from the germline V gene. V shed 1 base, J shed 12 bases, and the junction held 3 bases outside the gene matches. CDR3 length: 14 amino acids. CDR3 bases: TGTGCCAGCAGTTTATTGGGACAGGGGGCGCAACTGTTTTTT. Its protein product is CASSLLGQGAQLFF.

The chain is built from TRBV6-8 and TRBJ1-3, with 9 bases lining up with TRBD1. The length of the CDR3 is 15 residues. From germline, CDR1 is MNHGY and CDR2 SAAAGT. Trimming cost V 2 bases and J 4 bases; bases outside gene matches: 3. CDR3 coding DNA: TGTGCCAGCAGTTACCCCGGGACAGGGGGAAACACCATATATTTT. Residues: CASSYPGTGGNTIYF.

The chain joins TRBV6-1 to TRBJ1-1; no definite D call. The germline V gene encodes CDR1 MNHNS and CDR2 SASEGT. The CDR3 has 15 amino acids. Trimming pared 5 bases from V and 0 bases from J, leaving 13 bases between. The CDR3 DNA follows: TGTGCCAGCAGTCGGCAAGAGAGGTTGAACACTGAAGCTTTCTTT. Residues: CASSRQERLNTEAFF.

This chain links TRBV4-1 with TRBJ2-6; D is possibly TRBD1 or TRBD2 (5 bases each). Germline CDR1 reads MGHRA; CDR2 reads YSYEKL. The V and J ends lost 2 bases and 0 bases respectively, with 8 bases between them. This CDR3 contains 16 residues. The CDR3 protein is CASSQSGSSGANVLTF. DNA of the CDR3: TGCGCCAGCAGCCAATCAGGGAGCTCTGGGGCCAACGTCCTGACTTTC.

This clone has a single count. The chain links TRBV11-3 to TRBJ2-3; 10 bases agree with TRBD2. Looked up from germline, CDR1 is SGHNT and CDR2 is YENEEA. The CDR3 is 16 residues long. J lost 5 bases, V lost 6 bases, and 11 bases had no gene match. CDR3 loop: CASSLRASGGGDTQYF. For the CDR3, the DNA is TGTGCCAGCAGTCTCCGCGCGAGCGGGGGGGGAGATACGCAGTATTTT.

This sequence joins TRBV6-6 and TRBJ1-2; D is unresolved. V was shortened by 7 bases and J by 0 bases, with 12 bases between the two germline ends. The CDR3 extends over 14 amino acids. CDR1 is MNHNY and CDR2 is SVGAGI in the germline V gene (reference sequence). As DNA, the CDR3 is TGTGCCAGCAAAAGGGAGGCGCCTAACTATGGCTACACCTTC. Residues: CASKREAPNYGYTF.

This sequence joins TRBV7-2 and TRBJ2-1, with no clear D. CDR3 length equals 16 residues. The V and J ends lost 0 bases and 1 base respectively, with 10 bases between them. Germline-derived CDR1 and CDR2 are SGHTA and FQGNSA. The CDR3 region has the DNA TGTGCCAGCAGCTTAGCTCAAACTAAATCCTACAATGAGCAGTTCTTC. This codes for CASSLAQTKSYNEQFF.

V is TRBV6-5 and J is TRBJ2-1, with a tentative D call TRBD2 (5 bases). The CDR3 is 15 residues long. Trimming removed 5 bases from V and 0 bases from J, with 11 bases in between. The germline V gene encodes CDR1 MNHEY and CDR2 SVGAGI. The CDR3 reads CASSRMGSSYNEQFF. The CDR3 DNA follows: TGTGCCAGCAGTCGGATGGGGAGCTCCTACAATGAGCAGTTCTTC.

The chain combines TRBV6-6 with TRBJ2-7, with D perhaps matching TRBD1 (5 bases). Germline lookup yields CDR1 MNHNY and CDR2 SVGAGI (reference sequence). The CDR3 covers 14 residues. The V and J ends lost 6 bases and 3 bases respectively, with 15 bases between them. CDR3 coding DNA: TGTGCCAGCAGCCCAGCAACAGGAGACTACGAGCAGTACTTC. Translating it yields CASSPATGDYEQYF.

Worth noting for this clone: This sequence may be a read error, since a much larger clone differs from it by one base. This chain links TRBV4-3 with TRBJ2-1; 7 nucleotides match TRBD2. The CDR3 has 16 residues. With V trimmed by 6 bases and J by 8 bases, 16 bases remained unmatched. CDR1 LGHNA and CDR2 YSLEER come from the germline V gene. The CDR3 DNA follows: TGCGCCAGCAGTCTCGCGGGACTAACGGGGGATGATGAGCAGTTCTTC. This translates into CASSLAGLTGDDEQFF.

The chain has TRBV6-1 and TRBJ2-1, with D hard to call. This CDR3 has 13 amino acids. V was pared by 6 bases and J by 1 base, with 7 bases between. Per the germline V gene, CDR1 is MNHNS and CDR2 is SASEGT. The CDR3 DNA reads TGTGCCAGCAGCCCAGCTTCCTACAATGAGCAGTTCTTC. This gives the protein CASSPASYNEQFF.

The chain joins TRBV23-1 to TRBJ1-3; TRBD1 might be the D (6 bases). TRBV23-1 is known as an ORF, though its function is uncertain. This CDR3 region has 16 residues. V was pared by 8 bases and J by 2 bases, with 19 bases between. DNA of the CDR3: TGCGCCAGCGGGGTGGTCGGGGGGGCGCCTGGAAACACCATATATTTT. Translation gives CASGVVGGAPGNTIYF.